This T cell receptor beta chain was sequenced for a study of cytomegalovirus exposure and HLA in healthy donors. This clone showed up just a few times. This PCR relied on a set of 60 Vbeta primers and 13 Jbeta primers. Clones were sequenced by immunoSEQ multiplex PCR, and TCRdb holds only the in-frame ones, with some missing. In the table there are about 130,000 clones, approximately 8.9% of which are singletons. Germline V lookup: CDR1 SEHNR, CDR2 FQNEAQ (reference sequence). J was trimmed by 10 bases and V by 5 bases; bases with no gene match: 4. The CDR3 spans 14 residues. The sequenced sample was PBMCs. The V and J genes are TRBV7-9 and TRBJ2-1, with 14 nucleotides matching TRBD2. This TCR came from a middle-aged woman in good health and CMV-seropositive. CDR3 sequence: CASSPGLAGEEQFF. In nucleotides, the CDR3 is TGTGCCAGCAGCCCGGGACTAGCGGGGGAAGAGCAGTTCTTC.